This passage covers 22 T cell receptor beta chains from one sample sequenced in a study of T-cell memory formation after mild COVID-19. TCRdb redid the calling of the 5' RACE reads with MiXCR, one entry per CDR3 protein. The sample lists 110,000 to 150,000 distinct CDR3 sequences; 20% to 25% were seen once. The sample taken for sequencing was PBMCs or a T cell subset sorted from them (not recorded which). The receptors stem from an adult woman who had mild COVID-19 (a few samples of this study predate the infection). Cell type and time point are not known.

The CDR3 sequence: CASALASGNYEQYF. CDR3 coding DNA: TGTGCCAGCGCTTTAGCTAGCGGGAACTACGAGCAGTACTTC. The V call is TRBV5-5, the J call TRBJ2-7; 9 bases map to TRBD2. The CDR3 contains 14 residues. V lost 7 bases and J lost 3; bases outside the gene matches: 8. Germline V CDR1 and CDR2: SGHKS, YYEKEE (reference sequence).

The V call is TRBV5-1, the J call TRBJ2-1; 13 nucleotides align to TRBD2. This CDR3 comprises 18 residues. Germline V gene data show CDR1 as SGHRS and CDR2 as YFSETQ. V shed 2 bases and J 1 base; nucleotides not matched to a gene: 6. The CDR3 DNA is TGCGCCAGCAGCTTAGGACTAGCGGGAGAGGAATCCTACAATGAGCAGTTCTTC. Protein product: CASSLGLAGEESYNEQFF. Using reference TRBV5-1 and TRBJ2-1 for the parts outside the CDR3, the full variable domain is KAGVTQTPRYLIKTRGQQVTLSCSPISGHRSVSWYQQTPGQGLQFLFEYFSETQRNKGNFPGRFSGRQFSNSRSEMNVSTLELGDSALYLCASSLGLAGEESYNEQFFGPGTRLTVL.

The chain employs TRBV6-2 or TRBV6-3 and TRBJ2-3, with 8 bases matching TRBD1. V trimming: 8 bases; J trimming: 0 bases; junction bases outside the gene matches: 7. This CDR3 contains 15 residues. CDR1 and CDR2 from the germline V gene are MNHEY and SVGEGT. CDR3 bases: TGTGCCAGCGAAGACAGGGGATCTAGCACAGATACGCAGTATTTT. Amino acid sequence: CASEDRGSSTDTQYF.

The rearrangement uses TRBV12-3 or TRBV12-4 and TRBJ2-5, with 7 nucleotides matching TRBD2. V shed 3 bases, J shed 4 bases, and the junction held 8 bases outside the gene matches. CDR3 size: 15 residues. This CDR3 is CASSLGGGLGETQYF. CDR3 sequence (DNA): TGTGCCAGCAGTTTGGGGGGGGGACTGGGAGAGACCCAGTACTTC.

This clonotype was observed once. The chain has TRBV12-3 or TRBV12-4 and TRBJ2-3; D possibly corresponds to TRBD1 (5 bases). The length of the CDR3 is 14 residues. V was shortened by 5 bases and J by 2 bases, with 11 bases between the two germline ends. The CDR3 here is CASSPGIYTDTQYF. The CDR3 DNA sequence: TGTGCCAGCAGTCCAGGGATTTACACAGATACGCAGTATTTT.

The table lists this clonotype with many counts. V and J are TRBV7-9 and TRBJ2-7, with D possibly matching TRBD1 (6 bases). The CDR3 runs 14 residues. V dropped 7 bases and J dropped 5 bases, with 18 bases sitting between them. Per the germline V gene, CDR1 is SEHNR and CDR2 is FQNEAQ (reference sequence). The DNA for the CDR3 is TGTGCCAGCACCCTGACAGGCCAAGGACACGAGCAGTACTTC. Its protein product is CASTLTGQGHEQYF.

The chain has TRBV24-1 and TRBJ2-5; 8 bases map to TRBD2. CDR3 length: 13 residues. V lost 6 bases to trimming and J lost 3 bases; unmatched junction nucleotides: 2. From germline, CDR1 is KGHDR and CDR2 SFDVKD. The DNA for the CDR3 is TGTGCCACCAGTAGGCGGGAGGAAGAGACCCAGTACTTC. As protein: CATSRREEETQYF.

This clonotype was seen a handful of times. This sequence joins TRBV4-2 and TRBJ1-1; no definite D call. From germline, CDR1 is LGHNA and CDR2 YNFKEQ. The CDR3 is made up of 15 amino acids. V was trimmed by 4 bases and J by 1 base, leaving 13 bases between them. As DNA, the CDR3 is TGTGCCAGCAGCCCGGGGATCCGGCCGAACACTGAAGCTTTCTTT. Translating gives CASSPGIRPNTEAFF.

This clonotype showed up just a few times. The rearrangement links TRBV7-8 to TRBJ2-3; the D call may be TRBD1 or TRBD2 (5 bases each). Germline CDR1 SGHVS, CDR2 FQNEAQ. V was cut by 8 bases and J by 0 bases, with 21 bases left in between. The CDR3 totals 17 residues. DNA of the CDR3: TGTGCCAGCCGACTCAGGGTGGGGGAGAGGAGCACAGATACGCAGTATTTT. Protein sequence: CASRLRVGERSTDTQYF.

V gene TRBV4-3 combines with J gene TRBJ1-3; D uncertain. The V gene's germline CDR1 is LGHNA and CDR2 YSLEER. V was pared by 0 bases and J by 0 bases, with 9 bases between. The CDR3 spans 16 residues. CDR3 DNA: TGCGCCAGCAGCCAAGAGGCCCAAGTCTCTGGAAACACCATATATTTT. This translates into CASSQEAQVSGNTIYF.

This clonotype occurred a few times. The chain couples TRBV9 to TRBJ2-1, with unresolved D. V lost 1 base and J lost 2, with 13 bases in between. There are 16 residues in the CDR3. CDR1 and CDR2 from the germline V gene are SGDLS and YYNGEE. As DNA, the CDR3 is TGTGCCAGCAGCGTAAGAAGCAGAACCCCCTACAATGAGCAGTTCTTC. Translating it yields CASSVRSRTPYNEQFF.

This clonotype turned up a few times. V and J are TRBV13 and TRBJ2-7, with TRBD2 identical over 12 bases. Looked up from germline, CDR1 is PRHDT and CDR2 is FYEKMQ (reference sequence). After removal of 4 bases from V and 2 bases from J, the junction contained 6 bases not matched to a gene. The CDR3 totals 16 residues. The CDR3 loop reads CASSSGLAGGTYEQYF. CDR3 nucleotide sequence: TGTGCCAGCAGCTCCGGTCTAGCGGGGGGGACCTACGAGCAGTACTTC.

The genes are TRBV20-1 and TRBJ2-7; 10 nucleotides agree with TRBD2. This CDR3 is built from 16 residues. Germline CDR1 and CDR2: DFQATT and SNEGSKA (reference sequence). V was clipped by 2 bases and J by 0 bases; unmatched bases: 7. The CDR3 coding sequence is TGCAGTGCTAGACTAGCGGGGGACTTGATCTCCTACGAGCAGTACTTC. Protein sequence: CSARLAGDLISYEQYF.

This clonotype was picked up a small number of times. The chain couples TRBV28 to TRBJ1-5, with 10 bases identical to TRBD1. Germline CDR1 and CDR2: MDHEN and SYDVKM. This CDR3 has 13 amino acids. Unmatched junction bases numbered 3, after V lost 8 bases and J lost 5 bases. The DNA for the CDR3 is TGTGCCAGCCAAGACAGGGGGCATCAGCCCCAGCATTTT. Its protein product is CASQDRGHQPQHF.

This sequence joins TRBV2 and TRBJ2-1; no clear D. Germline CDR1 SNHLY, CDR2 FYNNEI. CDR3 length: 13 residues. The V and J ends lost 4 bases and 8 bases respectively, with 12 bases between them. This CDR3 reads CASSGPGVHEQFF. The DNA for the CDR3 is TGTGCCAGCAGTGGGCCCGGCGTCCATGAGCAGTTCTTC. The full variable domain, in which reference TRBV2 and TRBJ2-1 provide the parts outside the CDR3, is EPEVTQTPSHQVTQMGQEVILRCVPISNHLYFYWYRQILGQKVEFLVSFYNNEISEKSEIFDDQFSVERPDGSNFTLKIRSTKLEDSAMYFCASSGPGVHEQFFGPGTRLTVL.

The rearrangement uses TRBV3-1 and TRBJ2-7; D gene uncertain. The V and J ends lost 4 bases and 1 base respectively, with 11 bases between them. The length of the CDR3 is 14 residues. The V gene's germline CDR1 is LGHDT and CDR2 YNNKEL (reference sequence). DNA of the CDR3: TGTGCCAGCAGCCCCCGGTCCAGGTCCTACGAGCAGTACTTC. It translates to CASSPRSRSYEQYF.

The V gene is TRBV7-9, the J gene TRBJ1-2, with D maybe TRBD1 (5 bases). Trimming took 9 bases from V and 5 from J, leaving 16 bases between them. This CDR3 comprises 13 residues. CDR1 is SEHNR, CDR2 FQNEAQ, per germline (reference sequence). The CDR3 is CASGATSDYGYTF. In DNA, the CDR3 is TGTGCCAGTGGGGCAACCTCCGATTATGGCTACACCTTC.

The chain employs TRBV9 and TRBJ1-2; tentatively, D is TRBD1 (6 bases). This CDR3 is built from 13 residues. V lost 7 bases and J 8 bases, leaving 18 bases between the germline ends. The germline gives CDR1 SGDLS, CDR2 YYNGEE. The CDR3 bases are TGTGCCAGCTCTCTCCGGGGGGCTGGAGGCTACACCTTC. Amino acids: CASSLRGAGGYTF.

The chain uses TRBV6-6 and TRBJ2-7; possibly TRBD1 for D (5 bases). From germline, CDR1 is MNHNY and CDR2 SVGAGI (reference sequence). The germline V and J ends were trimmed by 8 bases and 3 bases, with 14 bases remaining between them. The CDR3 runs to 13 residues. The CDR3 loop is CASAPGQIYEQYF. The DNA of the CDR3 is TGTGCCAGCGCCCCAGGGCAGATCTACGAGCAGTACTTC.

V gene TRBV15 combines with J gene TRBJ2-1; D is possibly TRBD2 (5 bases). This CDR3 spans 13 amino acids. V dropped 6 bases and J dropped 9 bases, with 15 bases sitting between them. Germline values: CDR1 LNHNV, CDR2 YYDKDF (reference sequence). CDR3 amino acids: CATRGELVSEQFF. Written as DNA, the CDR3 is TGTGCCACCAGGGGTGAACTAGTAAGTGAGCAGTTCTTC.

The gene calls are TRBV7-9 and TRBJ2-7; no clear D gene. The V end was cut by 4 bases, the J end by 1 base, with 8 bases between. Per the germline V gene, CDR1 is SEHNR and CDR2 is FQNEAQ (reference sequence). The CDR3 runs 13 residues. CDR3 DNA sequence: TGTGCCAGCAGCTCCCCCGGATCCTACGAGCAGTACTTC. As protein: CASSSPGSYEQYF.

The rearrangement uses TRBV2 and TRBJ2-3; 12 nucleotides match TRBD2. V was pared by 10 bases and J by 2 bases, with 7 bases of the junction left unmatched. This CDR3 is 15 amino acids long. Germline-derived CDR1 and CDR2 are SNHLY and FYNNEI. The CDR3 region is CANSGTSGLTDTQYF. Written as DNA, the CDR3 is TGTGCCAACTCCGGGACTAGCGGGCTCACAGATACGCAGTATTTT.